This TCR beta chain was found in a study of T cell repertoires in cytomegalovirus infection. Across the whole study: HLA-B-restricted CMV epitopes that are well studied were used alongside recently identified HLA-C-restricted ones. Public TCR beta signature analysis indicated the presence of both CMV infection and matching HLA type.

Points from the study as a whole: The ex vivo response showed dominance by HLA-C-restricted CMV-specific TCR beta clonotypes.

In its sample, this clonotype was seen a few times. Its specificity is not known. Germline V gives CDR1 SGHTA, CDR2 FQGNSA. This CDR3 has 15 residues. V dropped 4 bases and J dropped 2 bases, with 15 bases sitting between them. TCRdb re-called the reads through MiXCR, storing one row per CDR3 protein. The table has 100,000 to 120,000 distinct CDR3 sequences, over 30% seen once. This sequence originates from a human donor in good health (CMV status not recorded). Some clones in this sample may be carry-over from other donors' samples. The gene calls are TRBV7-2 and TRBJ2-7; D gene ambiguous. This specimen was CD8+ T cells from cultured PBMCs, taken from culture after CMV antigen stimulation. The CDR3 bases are TGTGCCAGCAGCTCTTATGGTCTGTCTACCTACGAGCAGTACTTC. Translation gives CASSSYGLSTYEQYF.